The present entry profiles one T cell receptor beta chain with its context. This entry belongs to a study of T cell changes during pregnancy in multiple sclerosis. The CDR3 covers 15 residues. The J segment lost 4 bases and the V segment lost 3 bases, leaving 9 bases of the junction unmatched. Germline V gives CDR1 SGHNT, CDR2 YYREEE (reference sequence). The table came from immunoSEQ multiplex PCR; TCRdb's copy has only in-frame clones and leaves some out. This table holds 48,000 or so clones, 94% found once. The TCR sequence derives from a female donor with multiple sclerosis, enrolled in a pregnancy study. The sequencing here drew on CD4+ T cells from peripheral blood mononuclear cells, taken in the first trimester of pregnancy. V is TRBV5-4 and J is TRBJ2-7, with 8 positions matching TRBD2. This chain's CDR3 is CASSSGGRELYEQYF. The CDR3 bases are TGTGCCAGCAGCTCGGGGGGGCGGGAACTTTACGAGCAGTACTTC.